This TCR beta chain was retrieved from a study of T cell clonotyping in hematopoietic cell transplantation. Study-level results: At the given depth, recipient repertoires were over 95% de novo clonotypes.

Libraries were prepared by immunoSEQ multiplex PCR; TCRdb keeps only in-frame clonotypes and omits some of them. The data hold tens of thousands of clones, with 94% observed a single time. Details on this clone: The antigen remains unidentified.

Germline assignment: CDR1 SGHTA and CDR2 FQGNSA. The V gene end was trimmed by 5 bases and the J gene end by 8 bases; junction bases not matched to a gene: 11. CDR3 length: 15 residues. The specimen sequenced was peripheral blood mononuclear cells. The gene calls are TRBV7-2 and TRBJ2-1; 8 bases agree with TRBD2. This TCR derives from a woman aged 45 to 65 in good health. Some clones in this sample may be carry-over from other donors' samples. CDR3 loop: CASSESQRGRDEQFF. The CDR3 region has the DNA TGTGCCAGCAGCGAAAGCCAGCGGGGGCGCGATGAGCAGTTCTTC. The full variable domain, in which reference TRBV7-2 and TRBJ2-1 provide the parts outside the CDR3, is GAGVSQSPSNKVTEKGKDVELRCDPISGHTALYWYRQSLGQGLEFLIYFQGNSAPDKSGLPSDRFSAERTGGSVSTLTIQRTQQEDSAVYLCASSESQRGRDEQFFGPGTRLTVL.